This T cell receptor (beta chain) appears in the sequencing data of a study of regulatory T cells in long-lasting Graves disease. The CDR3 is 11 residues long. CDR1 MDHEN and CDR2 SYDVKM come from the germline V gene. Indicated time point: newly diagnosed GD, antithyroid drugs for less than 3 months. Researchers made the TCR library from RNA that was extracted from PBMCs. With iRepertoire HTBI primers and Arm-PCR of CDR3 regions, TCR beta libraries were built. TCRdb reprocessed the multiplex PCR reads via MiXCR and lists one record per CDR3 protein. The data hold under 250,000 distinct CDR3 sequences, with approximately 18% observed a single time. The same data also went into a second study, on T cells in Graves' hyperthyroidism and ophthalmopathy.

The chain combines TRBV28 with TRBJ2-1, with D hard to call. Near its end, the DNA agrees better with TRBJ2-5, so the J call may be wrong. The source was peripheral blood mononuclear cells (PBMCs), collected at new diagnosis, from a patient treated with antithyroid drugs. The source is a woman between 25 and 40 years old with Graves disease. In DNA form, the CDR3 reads TGTGCCAGCAGGGGCCCCGAGGCCCAGTACTTC. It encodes CASRGPEAQYF.